The following is a T cell receptor (beta chain) sequence with its context. In the original processing: Reference gene primers were amplified, and this amplification served to estimate nucleated cell counts. Only in-frame clones appear in the TCRdb table, and some are missing; sequencing was by immunoSEQ multiplex PCR. The V and J calls and the clone size are those of that table, but D and trimming were determined from the DNA. The profile shows some 250,000 clones, approximately 86% of them singletons. This record comes from a study of blood T cell repertoires in COVID-19. About the study: PBMCs, B-cell-depleted T cells, or T cells were the source of the cDNA or gDNA that made up the material.

This clonotype originated in a woman aged 25 to 39 who had recovered from COVID-19. Specimen: peripheral blood.

In nucleotides, the CDR3 is TGTGCCAGCAGCTTAACAGGGGGCTCCTACAATGAGCAGTTCTTC. Its protein is CASSLTGGSYNEQFF. The chain is built from TRBV7-8 and TRBJ2-1; 8 bases fit TRBD1. The V gene's germline CDR1 is SGHVS and CDR2 FQNEAQ. CDR3 size: 15 residues. Trimming removed 2 bases from V and 0 bases from J; junction bases left unmatched: 0.